A single sample gave rise to the 18 T cell receptor beta chains below, sequenced in a study of T cell responses to AZD1222 COVID-19 vaccine. Profiling relied on immunoSEQ multiplex PCR, and the TCRdb table lists in-frame clones only, not all of them. The sample records 150,000 to 200,000 clones, 90% being singletons. Material: peripheral blood, obtained on day 0 of AZD1222 vaccination. These receptors all come from an adult in good health.

The chain has TRBV5-1 and TRBJ1-2; 7 bases are shared with TRBD1. With V trimmed by 5 bases and J by 6 bases, 13 bases remained unmatched. CDR3 length: 15 residues. Germline CDR1 reads SGHRS; CDR2 reads YFSETQ. The CDR3 is CASRTWDSRTNGYTF. DNA for the CDR3: TGCGCCAGCAGGACGTGGGACAGTCGGACGAATGGCTACACCTTC. Full variable domain (rest looked up from reference TRBV5-1 and TRBJ1-2): KAGVTQTPRYLIKTRGQQVTLSCSPISGHRSVSWYQQTPGQGLQFLFEYFSETQRNKGNFPGRFSGRQFSNSRSEMNVSTLELGDSALYLCASRTWDSRTNGYTFGSGTRLTVV.

The chain recombines TRBV6-6 with TRBJ2-7; TRBD1 might be the D (6 bases). Between the trimmed V and J ends, which lost 0 bases and 2 bases, there was a span of 14 bases. Germline V gene lookup returns CDR1 MNHNY and CDR2 SVGAGI (reference sequence). The CDR3 totals 16 residues. This CDR3 is CASSYSGAGRPYEQYF. As DNA, the CDR3 is TGTGCCAGCAGTTACTCGGGGGCAGGCCGTCCCTACGAGCAGTACTTC.

This sequence joins TRBV7-9 and TRBJ2-5, with 9 bases aligning to TRBD1. Trimming removed 7 bases from V and 2 bases from J; junction bases left unmatched: 5. Germline CDR1 is SEHNR and CDR2 is FQNEAQ (reference sequence). The CDR3 consists of 14 residues. The CDR3 here is CASTYGTGQETQYF. In DNA form, the CDR3 reads TGTGCCAGCACATACGGGACAGGGCAAGAGACCCAGTACTTC.

V usage is TRBV30 and J usage is TRBJ2-3, with 13 bases matching TRBD2. V was pared by 1 base and J by 15 bases, with 1 base of the junction left unmatched. The CDR3 totals 11 residues. CDR1 GTSNPN and CDR2 SVGIG come from the germline V gene (reference sequence). CDR3 in amino acids: CAWSGLAGGYF. The CDR3 DNA reads as TGTGCCTGGAGTGGACTAGCGGGAGGCTATTTT.

The chain employs TRBV5-6 and TRBJ2-3, with D possibly called TRBD1 or TRBD2 (5 bases each). Germline assignment: CDR1 SGHDT and CDR2 YYEEEE. Between the trimmed V and J ends, which lost 2 bases and 2 bases, there was a span of 15 bases. The CDR3 is 16 amino acids. The CDR3 region is CASSFRVRGDTDTQYF. Here the CDR3 DNA reads TGTGCCAGCAGCTTTCGGGTGAGAGGGGACACAGATACGCAGTATTTT.

The chain links TRBV5-1 to TRBJ2-1; TRBD2 is a possible D gene (5 bases). Germline V gives CDR1 SGHRS, CDR2 YFSETQ. Trimming took off 0 bases at V and 8 bases at J, with 24 bases between the two ends. There are 18 residues in the CDR3. Here the CDR3 reads CASSLVPSTNRGDDEQFF. In DNA form, the CDR3 reads TGCGCCAGCAGCTTGGTCCCCTCTACTAATCGGGGTGACGATGAGCAGTTCTTC. The full variable domain, in which reference TRBV5-1 and TRBJ2-1 provide the parts outside the CDR3, is KAGVTQTPRYLIKTRGQQVTLSCSPISGHRSVSWYQQTPGQGLQFLFEYFSETQRNKGNFPGRFSGRQFSNSRSEMNVSTLELGDSALYLCASSLVPSTNRGDDEQFFGPGTRLTVL.

This clone has only a few counts. This chain joins TRBV4-2 and TRBJ2-5, with 11 bases matching TRBD2. Per germline, CDR1 LGHNA and CDR2 YNFKEQ. The CDR3 length is 17 residues. Germline trimming cut 0 bases from V and 4 bases from J; bases unmatched to any gene: 7. The CDR3 region has the DNA TGTGCCAGCAGCCAAGATTTGGAACTAGCGGGGGCAGAGACCCAGTACTTC. Translating it yields CASSQDLELAGAETQYF.

The chain has TRBV30 and TRBJ1-5; D gene unclear. In germline, CDR1 is GTSNPN, CDR2 SVGIG (reference sequence). The CDR3 consists of 13 residues. Deletions cut 0 bases from V and 5 bases from J, with 8 bases between. Here the CDR3 DNA reads TGTGCCTGGAGTGTAACGGAGGATCAGCCCCAGCATTTT. This translates into CAWSVTEDQPQHF.

There are a few counts of this clone. The J gene is TRBJ2-7, the V gene TRBV30; D gene unclear. Germline values: CDR1 GTSNPN, CDR2 SVGIG (reference sequence). V was shortened by 2 bases and J by 1 base, with 12 bases between the two germline ends. The CDR3 is 14 amino acids. The CDR3 DNA reads TGTGCCTGGAGTTATCGGTTTAGTTCCTACGAGCAGTACTTC. Its translation is CAWSYRFSSYEQYF.

About this clone itself: Different DNA sequences within this sample yield the same CDR3. Here the CDR3 DNA reads TGTGCCAGCAGTGGAACAGTCTATGGCTACACCTTC. This codes for CASSGTVYGYTF. The chain links TRBV28 to TRBJ1-2; D ambiguous. Germline V CDR1 and CDR2: MDHEN, SYDVKM. This CDR3 is built from 12 residues. V lost 5 bases and J 4 bases, leaving 8 bases between the germline ends.

This chain uses TRBV5-1 with TRBJ1-2; 9 nucleotides agree with TRBD1. V shed 4 bases and J 5 bases; nucleotides not matched to a gene: 12. CDR1 SGHRS and CDR2 YFSETQ come from the germline V gene. This CDR3 has 16 amino acids. CDR3 region: CASSAGQGVYVYGYTF. The CDR3 bases are TGCGCCAGCAGCGCGGGACAGGGAGTTTACGTTTATGGCTACACCTTC.

The rearrangement links TRBV6-1 to TRBJ2-3; no firm D call. Germline values: CDR1 MNHNS, CDR2 SASEGT. The germline V and J ends were trimmed by 4 bases and 3 bases, with 20 bases remaining between them. The CDR3 is made up of 17 amino acids. CDR3 amino acids: CASSAVGIGFGTDTQYF. The CDR3 DNA follows: TGTGCCAGCAGTGCAGTCGGCATAGGTTTTGGGACAGATACGCAGTATTTT.

This chain uses TRBV12-5 with TRBJ2-5; TRBD2 matches at 11 bases. From germline, CDR1 is LGHNT and CDR2 FRNRAP. The CDR3 covers 16 residues. J lost 2 bases, V lost 6 bases, and 8 bases had no gene match. The CDR3 sequence: CASGSLAGGIQETQYF. The CDR3 bases are TGTGCTAGTGGAAGCTTAGCGGGGGGGATTCAAGAGACCCAGTACTTC. Full variable domain (outside the CDR3, taken from reference TRBV12-5 and TRBJ2-5): DARVTQTPRHKVTEMGQEVTMRCQPILGHNTVFWYRQTMMQGLELLAYFRNRAPLDDSGMPKDRFSAEMPDATLATLKIQPSEPRDSAVYFCASGSLAGGIQETQYFGPGTRLLVL.

The rearrangement links TRBV6-2 or TRBV6-3 to TRBJ1-2; TRBD1 matches 9 bases. J was trimmed by 4 bases and V by 2 bases; bases with no gene match: 2. Looked up from germline, CDR1 is MNHEY and CDR2 is SVGEGT. CDR3 length: 14 residues. CDR3 in amino acids: CASSYRDRAYGYTF. In DNA, the CDR3 is TGTGCCAGCAGTTACCGGGACAGGGCCTATGGCTACACCTTC.

This sequence joins TRBV27 and TRBJ1-1, with D unclear. V lost 2 bases and J lost 3, with 13 bases in between. This CDR3 has 15 residues. Germline V lookup: CDR1 MNHEY, CDR2 SMNVEV (reference sequence). The CDR3 loop is CASSLVATRDTEAFF. CDR3 in DNA: TGTGCCAGCAGTTTAGTAGCAACCCGAGACACTGAAGCTTTCTTT.

V is TRBV2 and J is TRBJ2-1; TRBD2 might be the D (6 bases). The CDR3 is 12 amino acids. Deletions cut 3 bases from V and 14 bases from J, with 14 bases between. Germline V gene lookup returns CDR1 SNHLY and CDR2 FYNNEI. The CDR3 nucleotides read TGTGCCAGCAGTGATGACAGCGGGCAGGAGTTCTTC. Translation: CASSDDSGQEFF.

V is TRBV9 and J is TRBJ2-1; D gene uncertain. With 3 bases removed from V and 0 bases from J, the gap between germline ends came to 13 bases. The germline V gene encodes CDR1 SGDLS and CDR2 YYNGEE. The CDR3 sequence is 16 residues long. CDR3: CASSADHGRSYNEQFF. CDR3 coding DNA: TGTGCCAGCAGCGCTGACCACGGTCGCTCCTACAATGAGCAGTTCTTC. The whole variable domain, filled in from reference TRBV9 and TRBJ2-1, reads DSGVTQTPKHLITATGQRVTLRCSPRSGDLSVYWYQQSLDQGLQFLIQYYNGEERAKGNILERFSAQQFPDLHSELNLSSLELGDSALYFCASSADHGRSYNEQFFGPGTRLTVL.

The sample holds one count of this clone. The rearrangement links TRBV6-1 to TRBJ2-1; TRBD2 might be the D (5 bases). This CDR3 comprises 16 residues. Germline CDR1 is MNHNS and CDR2 is SASEGT. Trimming took off 4 bases at V and 0 bases at J, with 13 bases between the two ends. The CDR3 nucleotides read TGTGCCAGCAGTGCCGAGCGGCTTAGCTCCTACAATGAGCAGTTCTTC. It yields the protein CASSAERLSSYNEQFF.